The sequence of this TCR beta chain was determined in a study of T cell repertoires in cytomegalovirus infection (dated by TCRdb to about 2019). With respect to the entire study: Donor HLA type was relevant to the analysis, as public TCR beta signatures indicated carriage of CMV infection together with the matching HLA type. The research as a whole found: In both this cohort and an independent cohort of under 450 donors, the cumulative frequency of public TCR beta family members distinguished carriers of CMV infection plus the relevant HLA type. In the ex vivo response, HLA-C-restricted CMV-specific TCR beta clonotypes were dominant, and in two of eight donors the single most frequent clonotype came from this HLA-C-restricted group.

Sequencing used an Illumina HiSeq 1500. TCRdb itself trimmed the public reads at Q25 with fastp, ran MiXCR and retained productive beta chains. Entries that share a CDR3 protein sequence are merged under the most common genes and DNA. This sample has around 630,000 distinct CDR3 sequences in its table, and approximately 24% of those were observed once. Clones ranked in the top ten supply 6.5% to 10% of the sample. Turning to this clonotype: It lacks a known antigen. No quality values exist for individual bases; no much larger clone is one base distant.

Trimming takes 2 bases from V and 3 bases from J, and the germline ends sit 7 bases apart. The cysteine opens and the phenylalanine closes a CDR3 of 13 amino acids. The sequence is cut down to CDR3 DNA, 39 bases in frame from base 1. CDR1 and CDR2 are read off the germline V gene as MGHDK and SYGVNS. Recombination joined TRBV25-1 with TRBJ2-5, and perhaps TRBD2 as D gene, on 5 matching bases. Sequencing was carried out using CD8+ T cells from PBMCs. The source of this sequence is a human donor in good health (CMV status not recorded). Some clones in this sample may be carry-over from other donors' samples. In nucleotide form, the sequence is TGTGCCAGCAGTGAACTTAGCGAAGAGACCCAGTACTTC. This yields the protein CASSELSEETQYF.